This TCR beta chain was captured in a study of cytomegalovirus exposure and HLA in healthy donors. Overall study results and limits: With later analysis, a missense DCLRE1C variant became linked to TCR beta V- and J-gene trimming. Most TCR sequences were seen very rarely across donors, but some public TCRs occurred in many. What was likely a sequencing artifact was a cluster of highly shared sequence variants.

Unmatched junction bases numbered 5, after V lost 4 bases and J lost 7 bases. Germline CDR1 is SEHNR and CDR2 is FQNEAQ (reference sequence). CDR3 length equals 14 residues. In nominal health when sampled, donors likely had unrecorded immune exposures nonetheless. Notes on this clone: The target antigen is unknown.

Primers: 60 Vbeta forward and 13 Jbeta reverse. TCRdb keeps only in-frame clones here, not all; method: immunoSEQ multiplex PCR. The sample shows some 200,000 clones, about 9% of them seen only once. The sequence derives from a woman aged 30 to 39 in good health and CMV-seropositive. The sequenced material came from PBMCs. This chain joins TRBV7-9 and TRBJ2-1; 9 bases agree with TRBD1. The CDR3 protein is CASSSPDRGNEQFF. In DNA, the CDR3 is TGTGCCAGCAGCTCCCCGGACAGGGGAAATGAGCAGTTCTTC.